This entry is about one T cell receptor (beta chain). Its antigen is unknown. No base quality information exists; no much larger clone differs at one position. The sample comes from a study of cytomegalovirus exposure and HLA in healthy donors (dated by TCRdb to the late 2010s). With regard to the full study: An earlier analysis of approximately 600 of the donors reported 250 to 300 Gb of sequence data and some 100 million unique TCR beta sequences from 150 million to 200 million T cells. Roughly 300 gigabases of sequencing data and 70 million to 95 million unique TCR sequences made up an early release that covered approximately 650 HLA-typed donors. The study aimed to test whether signatures of past pathogen exposure could be identified by cataloging public T cell receptors. On average, about 200,000 unique TCR beta nucleotide sequences were sequenced per donor among about 400 genotyped donors of the cohort, with about 19% of those sequences being non-productive. A later analysis re-examined previously published TCR beta repertoires from just over 650 donors and added high-resolution HLA genotyping to investigate patterns of TCR occurrence. Class I and class II HLA loci were covered by the typing at four-digit resolution. The number of typed donors differed by locus: roughly 629-630 for A, B, C, DRB1 and DQB1; some 500 for DQA1; 606 for DPA1; and 400 to 480 for DPB1. In the later analysis, no new phenotypic data were used to find candidate immune exposures; instead, reliance was placed on TCR beta sequences and their occurrence across donors. Donor age, sex, ethnicity and CMV serostatus were compiled alongside the repertoire data. All discovery cohort repertoires had been generated on a single sequencing platform. Along with the roughly 670-subject first cohort, a separate validation cohort of over a hundred different subjects was used. The study profiled the T cell repertoires of hundreds of subjects by immunosequencing and related them to cytomegalovirus serostatus. Because of strong linkage in the cohort, roughly five DR-DQ haplotypes were treated as single units for association and clustering. Of the 350 to 450 genotyped donors, approximately 80% were placed in the genetic ancestry cluster associated with self-reported Caucasian donors. To decide whether each TCR beta V gene segment behaved as functional or pseudogenic, an earlier analysis of some 600 of the donors relied on high-throughput TCR beta sequencing. A later genetic analysis took genome-wide SNP genotypes for about 65% of the roughly 670 donors and used that subset as a discovery cohort. High-throughput TCR immunosequencing, statistical association of individual TCRs with disease status, and machine learning were combined to predict cytomegalovirus infection status.

Including the terminal cysteine and phenylalanine, the CDR3 comprises 15 residues. The DNA shown is the 45-base CDR3, in frame from base 1. V sheds 4 bases and J sheds 1 base, leaving 11 bases between their ends. The germline V gene specifies MNHEY as CDR1 and SVGAGI as CDR2. The method was the immunoSEQ multiplex PCR assay. For the multiplex PCR, a mixture combining 60 forward primers for TCR Vbeta segments and 13 reverse primers for TCR Jbeta segments was used. A multiplex PCR assay on genomic DNA amplified the CDR3 region of rearranged TCR beta genes. Amplified TCR beta libraries were sequenced as 87-base-pair reads on the Illumina HiSeq System. In the source study's methods: In a later analysis, tens of millions of unique TCR beta chains were counted across the 500 to 850 repertoires, and around 10 million of these chains were shared by at least two donors. To remove PCR and sequencing errors, raw reads were error-corrected and collapsed into unique sequences using a nearest-neighbor algorithm that merged closely related sequences. CDR3 sequences were aligned to IMGT reference sequences to assign V, D and J gene segments. For a sequence to be retained, a match of at least six nucleotides to both a V gene segment and a J gene segment was required. Rearrangements were classified as productive when the CDR3 lacked stop codons and remained in frame with V and J, and all other rearrangements were classified as non-productive. CDR3 was defined by IMGT convention, running from the second conserved V-encoded cysteine to the conserved J-encoded phenylalanine. The earlier analysis of about 530 of the donors excluded any sequence lacking an unambiguous match to a single V gene segment. An earlier analysis of fewer than 750 of the donors classified V segments as functional when productive rearrangements were above 56.7% and as segregating when the standard deviation between donors was above 5%. A statistical classification framework was developed to diagnose cytomegalovirus status using the catalog of TCR beta chain sequences. A later analysis assigned V and J genes by comparing TCR nucleotide sequences with IMGT/GENE-DB human TR gene sequences. In a later analysis, CDR3 sequences and most-parsimonious VDJ recombination scenarios were assigned using the TCRdist pipeline. In a later analysis, each TCR beta chain was defined by its CDR3 amino acid sequence together with its V-gene family, and reads without a unique V-gene family were excluded. To address suspected cross-contamination and a sequencing artifact, a later analysis removed some 620 highly shared, low-generation-probability nucleotide sequences. For each public chain, a later analysis derived a clonal expansion index from normalized ranks of inferred template counts within each repertoire. A later analysis computed generation probabilities with a VDJ recombination model fitted to out-of-frame rearrangements, and checked the results against IGoR. A later analysis scored TCR-TCR, TCR-HLA and TCR-CMV co-occurrence with hypergeometric tests, applying a repertoire-size bias correction to TCR pairs. False discovery rates were estimated in a later analysis by permuting HLA or CMV assignments 20 times. In a later analysis, co-occurring TCRs were grouped using DBSCAN, with TCRdist sequence similarity added in when clustering inside HLA-allele-positive subsets. For co-occurrence clustering, repertoires with fewer than 30,000 or more than 120,000 public chains were excluded, along with about five repertoires with anomalous nucleotide sharing. The source is immuneACCESS, and TCRdb retained only in-frame sequences with V and J called. Part of the clones is not carried over; for the studies checked, unresolved V genes explain less than half of this, and the remainder is unexplained. The V and J calls and clone size are taken from that table; D and trimming were inferred from the DNA. The sample table lists 30,000 to 40,000 clones, over 60% of them with a count of one. The top ten hold approximately 7% of the sample.

The cohort was made up of approximately 700 healthy bone marrow donors. At the time of sampling, every cohort member was nominally healthy, though immune exposures that went unrecorded were likely present. The donor tested CMV seronegative, placing the donor among the 350 to 400 seronegative members of the cohort. Every donor gave a peripheral blood sample, and the peripheral blood mononuclear cells from that sample were used for TCR beta sequencing. The Qiagen DNeasy Blood Extraction Kit was used to extract genomic DNA from the blood cell samples. What the work shows at the level of the full study, not this receptor alone: A further reported finding was that TCR beta sequences accurately predicted the HLA-A and HLA-B alleles for most subjects in the first cohort. A later analysis found that HLA-associated TCR beta chains were more clonally expanded and had lower generation probabilities than equally common non-associated chains. The earlier analysis of a few hundred of the donors excluded some 16 rarely observed V segments, including chromosome 9 orphons, because counts were too low. In a later analysis, several top co-occurrence clusters were reported to appear linked to parvovirus B19, influenza, CMV and Epstein-Barr virus. Because HLA typing was missing for some donors at each locus, association tests included only the typed subset. In this cohort, only TCR beta chains were sequenced, and detectable features were limited by the absence of alpha or paired-chain data. In an earlier analysis of several hundred of the donors, most TCR beta V segments were observed in productive rearrangements about 87% or about 30% of the time, broadly matching IMGT annotations. Three of the identified cytomegalovirus-associated TCR beta chains were confirmed in vitro to be specific for cytomegalovirus antigens. At a false discovery rate of 0.05, a later analysis linked some 18,000 TCR beta sequences to specific HLA alleles. The authors suggested that the approach could potentially be extended to other disease states and immunological phenotypes. A cluster of highly shared sequence variants was judged likely to represent a technical artifact of the sequencing pipeline. According to a later analysis, TCR association rates differed among HLA loci, with DRB1 alleles showing the most associated TCRs and HLA-C alleles showing the fewest. Because the 87-base-pair reads could not distinguish some IMGT-functional V segments, including TRBV6-2 and TRBV6-3, those segments were excluded. In a later genetic analysis, fewer N-insertions in productive TCRs were reported among donors in an Asian-associated ancestry cluster than the 666-donor mean. Correlated functional status among segregating V segments might reflect linkage disequilibrium, but an unknown experimental factor could not be ruled out. A later genetic analysis associated a missense DCLRE1C variant with V-gene and J-gene trimming of TCR beta chains, and an independent cohort replicated the association. When HLA alleles, especially DR and DQ, strongly co-occurred, TCR associations were difficult to assign to individual alleles. A later analysis found that most CMV-associated TCR beta chains appeared HLA-restricted, with HLA associations seemingly driven largely by CMV exposure. The classifier was reported to diagnose cytomegalovirus status with high specificity and sensitivity in both the original and validation cohorts. Across donors, most TCR sequences were observed very rarely, whereas some public TCRs were present in many individuals. A total of around 150 TCR beta chains were listed by the study as associated with cytomegalovirus. Presence/absence analyses assumed roughly uniform sequencing depth across donors, an assumption that may not hold. CMV serostatus was the only immune exposure information available for the cohort.

Sequenced sample: PBMCs. The chain uses TRBV6-5 and TRBJ1-5, and possibly TRBD1, on 5 matching bases. The TCR comes from a young man in good health and CMV-seronegative. The CDR3 region: CASSSLGGSNQPQHF. The DNA is TGTGCCAGCAGTTCTCTGGGGGGAAGCAATCAGCCCCAGCATTTT.